This is a list of T cell receptor beta chains from one sample in a study of blood T cell repertoires in COVID-19. Some clones are missing from TCRdb's copy, which holds only in-frame ones; the method was immunoSEQ multiplex PCR. Here the sample spans around 100,000 clones, roughly 90% being singletons. The sequenced sample consisted of peripheral blood. Every receptor here comes from a man between 60 and 75 years old with acute or convalescent COVID-19. Each CDR3 is given with its conserved first and last residue. D genes are given only for firm matches. Size is stated for part of the rows, as once, few or many counts, or as a class when the clone is expanded.

D gene,clone size,J gene,V gene,CDR3 protein,CDR3 DNA
TRBD2,NA,TRBJ2-1,TRBV5-1,CASSFGLAGTNEQFF,TGCGCCAGCAGCTTCGGACTAGCGGGAACCAATGAGCAGTTCTTC
TRBD2,NA,TRBJ2-1,TRBV7-7,CASSLGALAGRNEQFF,TGTGCCAGCAGCTTAGGGGCGCTAGCGGGACGCAATGAGCAGTTCTTC
NA,NA,TRBJ2-2,TRBV24-1,CATSEEVTGELFF,TGTGCCACCAGTGAGGAGGTCACCGGGGAGCTGTTTTTT
TRBD2,NA,TRBJ2-2,TRBV10-2,CASSGEAGKYTGELFF,TGCGCCAGCAGTGGGGAAGCGGGGAAGTACACCGGGGAGCTGTTTTTT
NA,NA,TRBJ1-1,TRBV19,CASSTLQGGTEAFF,TGTGCCAGTAGTACTCTCCAGGGAGGCACTGAAGCTTTCTTT
NA,NA,TRBJ1-1,TRBV24-1,CATSVEGGTEAFF,TGTGCCACCAGTGTGGAGGGGGGGACTGAAGCTTTCTTT
NA,NA,TRBJ2-5,TRBV3-1/TRBV3-2,CASSQDLVQETQYF,TGTGCCAGCAGCCAAGATCTCGTGCAAGAGACCCAGTACTTC
NA,NA,TRBJ2-3,TRBV27,CASILPSNSTDTQYF,TGTGCCAGCATCCTACCTAGCAACAGCACAGATACGCAGTATTTT
TRBD1,NA,TRBJ1-6,TRBV11-2,CASSYNRGRTGMRSPLHF,TGTGCCAGCAGTTACAACAGGGGGCGGACGGGGATGCGTTCACCCCTCCACTTT
NA,NA,TRBJ2-1,TRBV11-3,CASSLGLLNEQFF,TGTGCCAGCAGCCTCGGACTTCTAAATGAGCAGTTCTTC
NA,NA,TRBJ2-7,TRBV18,CASSPSVTYEQYF,TGTGCCAGCTCACCGTCAGTCACCTACGAGCAGTACTTC
NA,NA,TRBJ1-1,TRBV29-1,CSVYRVSAFF,TGCAGCGTCTACAGGGTATCAGCTTTCTTT
NA,NA,TRBJ2-1,TRBV5-1,CASSGGLLSYNEQFF,TGCGCCAGCTCCGGGGGGCTATTGTCCTACAATGAGCAGTTCTTC
TRBD2,NA,TRBJ2-5,TRBV27,CASRTGLAGPETQYF,TGTGCCAGCAGGACCGGACTAGCGGGCCCAGAGACCCAGTACTTC
TRBD1,NA,TRBJ2-7,TRBV6-2/TRBV6-3,CASSGQGLATFAYEQYF,TGTGCCAGCAGCGGACAGGGGTTGGCGACCTTCGCCTACGAGCAGTACTTC
TRBD1,NA,TRBJ1-5,TRBV16,CASSLDRVGQPQHF,TGTGCCAGCAGCCTAGACAGGGTTGGTCAGCCCCAGCATTTT
NA,once,TRBJ2-7,TRBV28,CASRYSTGFAEQYF,TGTGCCAGCAGATACTCCACAGGGTTCGCCGAGCAGTACTTC
NA,few,TRBJ2-7,TRBV19,CASSIQTSRHSYEQYF,TGTGCCAGTAGTATACAAACTAGCCGCCACTCCTACGAGCAGTACTTC